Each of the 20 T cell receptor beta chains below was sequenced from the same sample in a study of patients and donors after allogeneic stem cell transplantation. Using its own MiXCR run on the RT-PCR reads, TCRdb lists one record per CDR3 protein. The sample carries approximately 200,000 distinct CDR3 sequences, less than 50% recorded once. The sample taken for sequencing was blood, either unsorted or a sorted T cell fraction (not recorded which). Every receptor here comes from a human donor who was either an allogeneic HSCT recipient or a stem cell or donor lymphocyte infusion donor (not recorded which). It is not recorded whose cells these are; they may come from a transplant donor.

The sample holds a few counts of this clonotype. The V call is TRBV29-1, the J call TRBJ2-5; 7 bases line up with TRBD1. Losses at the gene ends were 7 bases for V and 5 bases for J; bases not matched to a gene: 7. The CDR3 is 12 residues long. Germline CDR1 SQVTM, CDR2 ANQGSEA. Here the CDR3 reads CSADRATETQYF. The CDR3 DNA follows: TGCAGCGCAGACAGGGCAACGGAGACCCAGTACTTC.

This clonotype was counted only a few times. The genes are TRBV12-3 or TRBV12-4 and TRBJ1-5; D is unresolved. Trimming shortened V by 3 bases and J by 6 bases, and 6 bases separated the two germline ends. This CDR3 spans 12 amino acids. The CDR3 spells CASSFYGQPQHF. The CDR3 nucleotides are TGTGCCAGCAGTTTTTACGGTCAGCCCCAGCATTTT.

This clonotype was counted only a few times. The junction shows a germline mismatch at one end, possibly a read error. The CDR3 region has the DNA TGTGCCAGCAGCCAAGATGTAAAGTTACCTCATTTT. It codes for CASSQDVKLPHF. The chain combines TRBV14 with TRBJ1-3; D remains unclear. Germline loops: CDR1 SGHDN, CDR2 FVKESK. The CDR3 length is 12 residues.

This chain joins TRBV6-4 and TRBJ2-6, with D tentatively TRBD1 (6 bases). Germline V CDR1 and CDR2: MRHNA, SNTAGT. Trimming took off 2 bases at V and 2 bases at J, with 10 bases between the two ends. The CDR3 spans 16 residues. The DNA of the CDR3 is TGTGCCAGCAGTGACACACAGGGTACTGGGGCCAACGTCCTGACTTTC. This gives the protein CASSDTQGTGANVLTF.

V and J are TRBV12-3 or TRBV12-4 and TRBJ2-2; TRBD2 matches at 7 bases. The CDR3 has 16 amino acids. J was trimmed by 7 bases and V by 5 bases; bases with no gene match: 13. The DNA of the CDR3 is TGTGCCAGCAGTCCTGTCCAGATGAGCGGGGACGGGGAGCTGTTTTTT. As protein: CASSPVQMSGDGELFF.

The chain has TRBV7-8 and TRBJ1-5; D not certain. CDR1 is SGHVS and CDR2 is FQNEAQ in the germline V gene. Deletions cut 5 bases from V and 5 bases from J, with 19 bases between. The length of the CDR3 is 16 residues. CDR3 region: CASSPQWGRKDQPQHF. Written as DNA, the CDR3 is TGTGCCAGCAGCCCCCAATGGGGAAGAAAAGATCAGCCCCAGCATTTT. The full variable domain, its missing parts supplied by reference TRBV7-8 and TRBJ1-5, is GAGVSQSPRYKVAKRGQDVALRCDPISGHVSLFWYQQALGQGPEFLTYFQNEAQLDKSGLPSDRFFAERPEGSVSTLKIQRTQQEDSAVYLCASSPQWGRKDQPQHFGDGTRLSIL.

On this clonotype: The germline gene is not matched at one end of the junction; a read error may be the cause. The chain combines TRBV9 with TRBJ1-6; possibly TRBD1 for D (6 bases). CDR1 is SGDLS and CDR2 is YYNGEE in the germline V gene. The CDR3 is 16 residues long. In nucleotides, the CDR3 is TGTGCCAGCAGCGTAGGTCCGGGGGCCTATAATTCATCCCTCCACTTT. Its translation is CASSVGPGAYNSSLHF.

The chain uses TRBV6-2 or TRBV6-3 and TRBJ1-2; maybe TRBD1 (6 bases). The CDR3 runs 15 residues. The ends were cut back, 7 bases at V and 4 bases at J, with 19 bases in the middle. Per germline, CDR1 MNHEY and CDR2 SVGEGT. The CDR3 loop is CASNHRETRPYGYTF. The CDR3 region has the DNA TGTGCCAGCAACCACAGGGAGACTCGTCCCTATGGCTACACCTTC.

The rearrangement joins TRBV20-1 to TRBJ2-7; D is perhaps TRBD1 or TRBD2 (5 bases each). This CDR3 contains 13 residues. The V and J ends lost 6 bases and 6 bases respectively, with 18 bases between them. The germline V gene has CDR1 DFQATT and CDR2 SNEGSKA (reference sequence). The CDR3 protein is CSAGRTLTGEQYF. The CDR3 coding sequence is TGCAGTGCGGGACGGACCTTGACGGGCGAGCAGTACTTC.

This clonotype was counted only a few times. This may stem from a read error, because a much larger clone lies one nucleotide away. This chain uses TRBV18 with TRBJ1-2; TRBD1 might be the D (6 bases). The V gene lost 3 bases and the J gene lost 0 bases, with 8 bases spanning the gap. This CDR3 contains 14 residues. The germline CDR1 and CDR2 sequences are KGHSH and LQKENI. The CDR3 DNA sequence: TGTGCCAGCTCACCGGACAGCGCTAACTATGGCTACACCTTC. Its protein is CASSPDSANYGYTF. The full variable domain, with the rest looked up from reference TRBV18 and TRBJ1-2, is NAGVMQNPRHLVRRRGQEARLRCSPMKGHSHVYWYRQLPEEGLKFMVYLQKENIIDESGMPKERFSAEFPKEGPSILRIQQVVRGDSAAYFCASSPDSANYGYTFGSGTRLTVV.

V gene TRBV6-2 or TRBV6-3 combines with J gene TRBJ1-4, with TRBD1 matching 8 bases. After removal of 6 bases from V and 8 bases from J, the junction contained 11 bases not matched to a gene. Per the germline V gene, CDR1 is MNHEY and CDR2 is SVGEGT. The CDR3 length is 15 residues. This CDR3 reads CASSSPGTGSEKLFF. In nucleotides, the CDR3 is TGTGCCAGCAGCTCACCCGGGACAGGAAGCGAAAAACTGTTTTTT.

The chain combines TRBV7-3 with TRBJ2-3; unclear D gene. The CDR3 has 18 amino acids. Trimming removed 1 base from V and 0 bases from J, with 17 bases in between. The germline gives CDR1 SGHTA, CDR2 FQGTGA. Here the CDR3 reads CASSLRGAPLASTDTQYF. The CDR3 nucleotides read TGTGCCAGCAGCTTAAGGGGTGCCCCTCTGGCTAGCACAGATACGCAGTATTTT.

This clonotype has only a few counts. The CDR3 protein is CASSLGFDTEAFF. CDR3 in DNA: TGTGCCAGCAGTTTGGGTTTTGACACTGAAGCTTTCTTT. V gene TRBV12-3 or TRBV12-4 combines with J gene TRBJ1-1; D ambiguous. V lost 3 bases, J lost 3 bases, and 8 bases lay in between. The CDR3 spans 13 residues.

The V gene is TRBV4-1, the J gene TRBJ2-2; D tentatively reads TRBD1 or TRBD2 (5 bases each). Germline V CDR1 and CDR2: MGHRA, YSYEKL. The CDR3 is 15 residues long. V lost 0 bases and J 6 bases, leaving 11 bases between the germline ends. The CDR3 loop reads CASSQDWGTPGELFF. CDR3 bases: TGCGCCAGCAGCCAAGATTGGGGGACCCCCGGGGAGCTGTTTTTT.

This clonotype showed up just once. In DNA form, the CDR3 reads TGTGCCAGCAGTCCCCAGGACCGGGGAAAACTGTTTTTT. Protein sequence: CASSPQDRGKLFF. This sequence joins TRBV12-3 or TRBV12-4 and TRBJ1-4, with D unresolved. The V end lost 5 bases, the J end lost 10 bases, and 14 bases lay between the germline ends. CDR3 length: 13 residues.

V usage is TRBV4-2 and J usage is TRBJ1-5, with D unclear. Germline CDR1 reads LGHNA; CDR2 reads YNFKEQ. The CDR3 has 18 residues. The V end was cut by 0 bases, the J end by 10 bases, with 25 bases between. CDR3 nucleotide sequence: TGTGCCAGCAGCCAAGATCCGGCAGCGCACACTACCCTTGGCCCCCAGCATTTT. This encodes CASSQDPAAHTTLGPQHF.

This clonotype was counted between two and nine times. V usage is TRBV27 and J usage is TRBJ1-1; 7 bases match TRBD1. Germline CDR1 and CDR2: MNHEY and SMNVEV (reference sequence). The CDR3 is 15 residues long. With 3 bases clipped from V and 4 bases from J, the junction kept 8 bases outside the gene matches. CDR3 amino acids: CASSFRPTGPTEAFF. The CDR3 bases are TGTGCCAGCAGTTTCCGCCCGACAGGGCCCACTGAAGCTTTCTTT.

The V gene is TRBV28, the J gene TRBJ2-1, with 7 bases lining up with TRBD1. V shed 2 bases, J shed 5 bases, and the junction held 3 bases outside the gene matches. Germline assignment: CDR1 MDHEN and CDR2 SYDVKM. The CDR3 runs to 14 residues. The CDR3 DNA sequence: TGTGCCAGCAGTTTAATGACAGGGAACAATGAGCAGTTCTTC. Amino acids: CASSLMTGNNEQFF.

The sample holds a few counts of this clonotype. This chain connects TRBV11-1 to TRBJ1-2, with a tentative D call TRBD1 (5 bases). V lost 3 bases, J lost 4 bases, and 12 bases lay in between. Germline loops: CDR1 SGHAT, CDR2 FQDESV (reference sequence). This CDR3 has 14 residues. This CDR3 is CASSFGGLGYGYTF. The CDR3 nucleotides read TGTGCCAGCAGCTTTGGGGGACTCGGCTATGGCTACACCTTC.

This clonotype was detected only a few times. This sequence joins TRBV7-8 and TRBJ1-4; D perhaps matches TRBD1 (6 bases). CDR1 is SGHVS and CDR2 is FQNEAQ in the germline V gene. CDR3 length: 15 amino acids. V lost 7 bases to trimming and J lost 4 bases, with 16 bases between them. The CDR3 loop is CASNTRGHLNEKLFF. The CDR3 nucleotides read TGTGCCAGCAACACCAGGGGACACCTTAATGAAAAACTGTTTTTT.